Detailed here is one TCR beta chain. Its antigen is as yet unknown. Germline CDR1 and CDR2: MDHEN and SYDVKM. V was pared by 5 bases and J by 0 bases, with 11 bases between. There are 14 residues in the CDR3. This sample is drawn from a study of CD8 T cells in Susac syndrome. Study findings and constraints: The CD4+ T cell repertoires in Susac syndrome did not show any clonal expansion. It was acknowledged by the study that relatively few individuals were included in its TCR sequencing and HLA analysis.

The authors carried out high-throughput sequencing of TCR beta. They applied it to CD8+ and CD4+ T cells obtained from blood. Random hexamers were used to reverse transcribe the RNA input (roughly 0.5 to 1 ug). TCRdb reprocessed the immunoSEQ multiplex PCR reads via MiXCR and lists one record per CDR3 protein. There are 71,000 or so distinct CDR3 sequences in the sample; about 92% occur only once, and roughly 0.16% lies in the top ten. Sequences were obtained from CD4+ T cells from PBMCs. The V gene is TRBV28, the J gene TRBJ2-7, with D perhaps TRBD2 (5 bases). The sequence derives from a human donor with Susac syndrome. CDR3: CASSPHRDSYEQYF. The CDR3 coding sequence is TGTGCCAGCAGTCCCCACCGGGACTCCTACGAGCAGTACTTC.